Below, 11 T cell receptor beta chains from the same sample are listed, as sequenced in a study of Graves' ophthalmopathy and Graves' hyperthyroidism. Beta-chain TCR CDR3 regions were amplified from RNA transcripts. The first round was an RT-PCR with HTBI primers, and the second round was a multiplex PCR. TCRdb ran MiXCR on the multiplex PCR reads and lists one entry per CDR3 protein. Of approximately 1.2 million distinct CDR3 sequences detected, around a third appear once; the ten largest clones hold over 8.5%. Input material: peripheral blood or thyroid tissue (not recorded which). The source is an adult man with Graves' hyperthyroidism.

This clonotype was observed at least ten times. This chain links TRBV7-8 with TRBJ2-7; 9 nucleotides match TRBD1. Germline assignment: CDR1 SGHVS and CDR2 FQNEAQ. J lost 6 bases, V lost 5 bases, and 5 bases had no gene match. The CDR3 is made up of 13 amino acids. CDR3 sequence: CASSILTGGEQYF. In nucleotides, the CDR3 is TGTGCCAGCAGCATCCTGACAGGGGGCGAGCAGTACTTC.

This clonotype was seen ten or more times. V and J are TRBV12-3 or TRBV12-4 and TRBJ1-2, with D perhaps TRBD1 (6 bases). This CDR3 contains 15 residues. V lost 6 bases and J lost 6, with 20 bases in between. The CDR3 loop is CASRYTGGGVDGYTF. As DNA, the CDR3 is TGTGCCAGCAGATACACCGGGGGCGGAGTTGATGGCTACACCTTC.

This clonotype was recorded many times. The chain carries TRBV15 and TRBJ1-5, with D perhaps TRBD1 (6 bases). V was shortened by 1 base and J by 8 bases, with 12 bases between the two germline ends. Germline V gene sequence: CDR1 LNHNV, CDR2 YYDKDF (reference sequence). The CDR3 has 14 amino acids. The CDR3 reads CATSRGSQGKPQHF. CDR3 nucleotides: TGTGCCACCAGCAGAGGATCACAGGGCAAGCCCCAGCATTTT.

This clonotype has just a few counts. The chain combines TRBV2 with TRBJ1-1; TRBD1 is a possible D gene (6 bases). This CDR3 has 16 residues. Germline V gene lookup returns CDR1 SNHLY and CDR2 FYNNEI. V was pared by 5 bases and J by 0 bases, with 16 bases between. Here the CDR3 reads CASSLSNRAMNTEAFF. CDR3 nucleotide sequence: TGTGCCAGCAGTTTATCTAACAGGGCTATGAACACTGAAGCTTTCTTT.

This clonotype came up many times. The chain joins TRBV19 to TRBJ2-5; the D is unclear. The CDR3 contains 14 residues. Germline V gene sequence: CDR1 LNHDA, CDR2 SQIVND (reference sequence). Deletions cut 4 bases from V and 5 bases from J, with 14 bases between. This chain's CDR3 is CASSTRTLAETQYF. Here the CDR3 DNA reads TGTGCCAGTAGTACGAGGACCCTGGCGGAGACCCAGTACTTC.

In the case of this clonotype: Mismatch with germline at one junction end may stem from a read error. The chain carries TRBV6-2 or TRBV6-3 and TRBJ1-2; D call uncertain. This CDR3 has 11 residues. Germline-derived CDR1 and CDR2 are MNHEY and SVGEGT. The CDR3 reads CASSSPPKVSF. The CDR3 coding sequence is TGTGCCAGCAGTTCCCCCCCCAAGGTCTCCTTC.

This clonotype was counted many times. The rearrangement joins TRBV12-3 or TRBV12-4 to TRBJ1-6, with a possible D match to TRBD1 (6 bases). The length of the CDR3 is 14 residues. Trimming took off 2 bases at V and 9 bases at J, with 11 bases between the two ends. For the CDR3, the DNA is TGTGCCAGCAGTTTAACTCAGGGGAGTTCACCCCTCCACTTT. The encoded protein is CASSLTQGSSPLHF.

Comments on this clonotype: Its ends do not fully match the called genes, so a read error is possible. J is TRBJ1-2 and V is TRBV10-3; D remains ambiguous. The germline V gene encodes CDR1 ENHRY and CDR2 SYGVKD. This CDR3 spans 14 amino acids. The CDR3 spells CATSEPGSDYGYTF. CDR3 bases: TGTGCCACCAGTGAGCCAGGATCGGACTATGGCTACACCTTC.

This clonotype was counted many times. The gene calls are TRBV10-3 and TRBJ1-3; the D is unclear. The germline gives CDR1 ENHRY, CDR2 SYGVKD. The CDR3 consists of 14 residues. Trimming pared 10 bases from V and 0 bases from J, leaving 13 bases between. The CDR3 DNA reads TGTGCCACGACCGACGGTCGCTCTGGAAACACCATATATTTT. Translated: CATTDGRSGNTIYF.

The chain carries TRBV27 and TRBJ2-5; tentatively, D is TRBD1 (6 bases). The V end was cut by 5 bases, the J end by 5 bases, with 12 bases between. The CDR3 spans 13 residues. Germline V gives CDR1 MNHEY, CDR2 SMNVEV (reference sequence). DNA for the CDR3: TGTGCCAGCAGTATTACAGGGTTGGAGACCCAGTACTTC. Its translation: CASSITGLETQYF.

This clonotype was picked up many times. The chain couples TRBV6-2 or TRBV6-3 to TRBJ1-2; D unclear. The CDR3 contains 12 residues. Per germline, CDR1 MNHEY and CDR2 SVGEGT. V lost 6 bases and J 8 bases, leaving 13 bases between the germline ends. The CDR3 is CASRRRREGYTF. The CDR3, as DNA: TGTGCCAGCAGACGACGGCGGGAGGGCTACACCTTC.